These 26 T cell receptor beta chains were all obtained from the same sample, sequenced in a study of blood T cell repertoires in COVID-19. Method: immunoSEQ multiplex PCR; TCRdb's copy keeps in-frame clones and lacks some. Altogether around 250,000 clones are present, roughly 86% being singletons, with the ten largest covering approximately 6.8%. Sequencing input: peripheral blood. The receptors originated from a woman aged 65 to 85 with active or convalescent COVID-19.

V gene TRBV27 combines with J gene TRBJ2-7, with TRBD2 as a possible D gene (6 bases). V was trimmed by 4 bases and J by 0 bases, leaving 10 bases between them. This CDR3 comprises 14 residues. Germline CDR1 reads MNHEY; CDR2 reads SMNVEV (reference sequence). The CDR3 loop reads CASSSGEHSYEQYF. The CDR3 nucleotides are TGTGCCAGCAGTTCGGGGGAGCACTCCTACGAGCAGTACTTC.

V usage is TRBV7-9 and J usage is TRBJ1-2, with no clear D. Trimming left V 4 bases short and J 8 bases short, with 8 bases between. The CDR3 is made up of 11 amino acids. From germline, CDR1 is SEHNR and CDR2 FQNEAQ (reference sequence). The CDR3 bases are TGTGCCAGCAGCTCGGCGAGGGGCTACACCTTC. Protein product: CASSSARGYTF.

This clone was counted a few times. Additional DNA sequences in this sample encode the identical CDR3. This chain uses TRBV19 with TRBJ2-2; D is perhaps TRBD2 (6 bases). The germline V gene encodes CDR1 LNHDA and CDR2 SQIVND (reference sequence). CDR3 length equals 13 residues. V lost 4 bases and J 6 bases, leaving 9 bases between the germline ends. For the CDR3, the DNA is TGTGCCAGTAGTACCAGGAGGGCCGGGGAGCTGTTTTTT. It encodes CASSTRRAGELFF.

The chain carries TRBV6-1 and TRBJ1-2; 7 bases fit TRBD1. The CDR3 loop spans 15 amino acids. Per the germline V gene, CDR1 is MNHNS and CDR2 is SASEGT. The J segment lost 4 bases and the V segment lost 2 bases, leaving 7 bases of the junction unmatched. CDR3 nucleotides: TGTGCCAGCAGTGAACGACGGGACAGCCCCTATGGCTACACCTTC. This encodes CASSERRDSPYGYTF.

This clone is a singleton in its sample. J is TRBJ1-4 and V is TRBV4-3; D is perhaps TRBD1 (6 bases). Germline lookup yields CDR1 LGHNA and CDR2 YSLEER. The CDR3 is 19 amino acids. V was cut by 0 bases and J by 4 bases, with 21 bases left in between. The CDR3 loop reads CASSQDTSRWDTINEKLFF. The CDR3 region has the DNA TGCGCCAGCAGCCAAGATACCTCTCGATGGGACACTATTAATGAAAAACTGTTTTTT.

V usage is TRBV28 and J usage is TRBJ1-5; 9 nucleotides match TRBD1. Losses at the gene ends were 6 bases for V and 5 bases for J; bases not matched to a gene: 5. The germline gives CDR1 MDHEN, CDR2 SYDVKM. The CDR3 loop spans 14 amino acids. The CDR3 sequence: CASSSTGGYQPQHF. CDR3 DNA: TGTGCCAGCAGCTCGACAGGGGGATATCAGCCCCAGCATTTT.

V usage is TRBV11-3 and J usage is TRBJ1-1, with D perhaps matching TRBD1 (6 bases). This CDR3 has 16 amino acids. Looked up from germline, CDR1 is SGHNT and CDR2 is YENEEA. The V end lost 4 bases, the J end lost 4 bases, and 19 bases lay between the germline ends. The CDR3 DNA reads TGTGCCAGCAGCTCCACCCTTCAGGGGATGGGCACTGAAGCTTTCTTT. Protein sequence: CASSSTLQGMGTEAFF.

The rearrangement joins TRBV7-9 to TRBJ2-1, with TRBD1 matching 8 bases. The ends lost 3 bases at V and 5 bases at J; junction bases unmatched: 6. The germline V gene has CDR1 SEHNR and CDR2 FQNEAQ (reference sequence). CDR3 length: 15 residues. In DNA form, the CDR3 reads TGTGCCAGCAGCTTTCGGACAGGGCTAAACAATGAGCAGTTCTTC. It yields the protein CASSFRTGLNNEQFF.

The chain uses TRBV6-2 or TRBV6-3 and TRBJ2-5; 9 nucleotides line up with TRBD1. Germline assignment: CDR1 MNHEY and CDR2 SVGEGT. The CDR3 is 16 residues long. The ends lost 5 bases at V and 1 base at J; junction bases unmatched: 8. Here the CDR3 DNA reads TGTGCCAGCAGTCGCCCGGGACAGGGAGGCCAAGAGACCCAGTACTTC. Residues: CASSRPGQGGQETQYF.

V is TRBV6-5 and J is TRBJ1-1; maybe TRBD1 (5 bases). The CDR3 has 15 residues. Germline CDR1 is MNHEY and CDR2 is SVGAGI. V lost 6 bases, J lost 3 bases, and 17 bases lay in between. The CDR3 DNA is TGTGCCAGCAGGCGGGGCACCCCGCACGACACTGAAGCTTTCTTT. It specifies CASRRGTPHDTEAFF.

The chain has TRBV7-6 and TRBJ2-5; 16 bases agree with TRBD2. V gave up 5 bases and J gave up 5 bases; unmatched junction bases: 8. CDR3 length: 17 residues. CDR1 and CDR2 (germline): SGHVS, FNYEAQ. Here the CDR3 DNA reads TGTGCCAGCAGCCTCGGGACTAGCGGGGGGGTTTTGGAGACCCAGTACTTC. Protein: CASSLGTSGGVLETQYF. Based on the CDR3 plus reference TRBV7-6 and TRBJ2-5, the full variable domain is GAGVSQSPRYKVTKRGQDVALRCDPISGHVSLYWYRQALGQGPEFLTYFNYEAQQDKSGLPNDRFSAERPEGSISTLTIQRTEQRDSAMYRCASSLGTSGGVLETQYFGPGTRLLVL.

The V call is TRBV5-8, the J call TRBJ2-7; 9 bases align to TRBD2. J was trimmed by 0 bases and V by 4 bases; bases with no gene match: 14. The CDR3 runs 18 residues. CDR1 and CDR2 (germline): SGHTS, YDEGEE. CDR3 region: CASSPPASGTASSYEQYF. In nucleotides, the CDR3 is TGTGCCAGCAGCCCGCCCGCTAGCGGGACAGCGAGCTCCTACGAGCAGTACTTC.

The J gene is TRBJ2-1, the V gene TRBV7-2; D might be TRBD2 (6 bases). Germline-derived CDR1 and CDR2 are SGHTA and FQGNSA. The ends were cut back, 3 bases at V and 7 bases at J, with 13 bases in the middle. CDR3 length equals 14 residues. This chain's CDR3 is CASSLGRGINEQFF. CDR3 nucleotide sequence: TGTGCCAGCAGCTTGGGACGGGGGATAAATGAGCAGTTCTTC.

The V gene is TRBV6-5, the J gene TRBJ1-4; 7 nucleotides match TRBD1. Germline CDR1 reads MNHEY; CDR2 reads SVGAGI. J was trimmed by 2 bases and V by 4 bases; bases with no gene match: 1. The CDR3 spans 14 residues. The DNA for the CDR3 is TGTGCCAGCAGTTTGACAGGGACTAATGAAAAACTGTTTTTT. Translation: CASSLTGTNEKLFF.

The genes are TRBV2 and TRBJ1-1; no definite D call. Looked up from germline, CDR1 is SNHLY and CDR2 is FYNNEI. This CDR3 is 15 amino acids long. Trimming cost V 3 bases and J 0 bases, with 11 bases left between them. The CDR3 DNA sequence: TGTGCCAGCAGTGAGTGGGCCCAGCTGAACACTGAAGCTTTCTTT. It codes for CASSEWAQLNTEAFF.

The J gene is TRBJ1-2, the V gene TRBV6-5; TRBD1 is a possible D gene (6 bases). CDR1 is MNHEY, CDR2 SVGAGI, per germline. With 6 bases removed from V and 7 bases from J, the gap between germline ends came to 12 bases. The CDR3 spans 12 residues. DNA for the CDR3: TGTGCCAGCAGATTCAGGGGAGCTGGCTACACCTTC. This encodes CASRFRGAGYTF.

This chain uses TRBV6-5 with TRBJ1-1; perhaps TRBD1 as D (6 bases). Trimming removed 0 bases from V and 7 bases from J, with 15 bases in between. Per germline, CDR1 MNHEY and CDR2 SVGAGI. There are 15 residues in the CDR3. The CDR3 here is CASSYSMDSFGEAFF. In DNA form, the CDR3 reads TGTGCCAGCAGTTACTCGATGGACAGTTTCGGTGAAGCTTTCTTT.

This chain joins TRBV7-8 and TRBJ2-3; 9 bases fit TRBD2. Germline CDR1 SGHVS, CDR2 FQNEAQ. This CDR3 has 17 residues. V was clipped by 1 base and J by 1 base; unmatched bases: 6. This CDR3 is CASSLVSGGLGTDTQYF. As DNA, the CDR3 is TGTGCCAGCAGCTTAGTTAGCGGGGGACTAGGCACAGATACGCAGTATTTT.

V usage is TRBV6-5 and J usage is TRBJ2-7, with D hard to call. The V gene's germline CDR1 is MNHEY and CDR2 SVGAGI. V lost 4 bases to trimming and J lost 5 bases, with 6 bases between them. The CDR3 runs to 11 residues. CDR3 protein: CASSSLDEQYF. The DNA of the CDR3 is TGTGCCAGCAGTTCCCTAGACGAGCAGTACTTC.

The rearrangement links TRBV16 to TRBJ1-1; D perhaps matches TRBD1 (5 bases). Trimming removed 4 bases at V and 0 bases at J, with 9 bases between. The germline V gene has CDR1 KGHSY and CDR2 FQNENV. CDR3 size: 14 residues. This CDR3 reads CASSPGLLNTEAFF. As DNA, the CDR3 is TGTGCCAGCAGCCCGGGACTCCTGAACACTGAAGCTTTCTTT.

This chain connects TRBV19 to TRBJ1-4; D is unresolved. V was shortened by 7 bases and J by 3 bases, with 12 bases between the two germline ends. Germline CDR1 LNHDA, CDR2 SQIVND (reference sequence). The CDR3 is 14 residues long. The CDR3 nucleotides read TGTGCCAGTACCGCCCGAACGGCTAATGAAAAACTGTTTTTT. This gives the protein CASTARTANEKLFF. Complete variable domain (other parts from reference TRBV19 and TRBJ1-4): DGGITQSPKYLFRKEGQNVTLSCEQNLNHDAMYWYRQDPGQGLRLIYYSQIVNDFQKGDIAEGYSVSREKKESFPLTVTSAQKNPTAFYLCASTARTANEKLFFGSGTQLSVL.

CDR3 loop: CASSQDWEIITEAFF. CDR3 DNA sequence: TGTGCCAGCAGCCAAGATTGGGAGATAATCACTGAAGCTTTCTTT. The chain joins TRBV4-2 to TRBJ1-1; no reliable D call. Germline CDR1 reads LGHNA; CDR2 reads YNFKEQ. The CDR3 length is 15 residues. The V and J ends lost 0 bases and 4 bases respectively, with 12 bases between them.

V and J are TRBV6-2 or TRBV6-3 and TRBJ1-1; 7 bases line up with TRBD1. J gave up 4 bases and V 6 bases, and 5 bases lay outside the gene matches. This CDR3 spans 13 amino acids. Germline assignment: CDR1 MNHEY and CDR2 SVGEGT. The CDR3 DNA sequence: TGTGCCAGCAGCCTAGGGACAGCCACTGAAGCTTTCTTT. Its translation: CASSLGTATEAFF.

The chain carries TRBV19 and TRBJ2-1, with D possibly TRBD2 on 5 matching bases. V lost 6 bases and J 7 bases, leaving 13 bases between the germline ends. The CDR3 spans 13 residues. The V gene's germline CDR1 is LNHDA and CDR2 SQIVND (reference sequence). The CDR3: CASSALRGNEQFF. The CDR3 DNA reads TGTGCCAGTAGCGCTCTGAGAGGGAATGAGCAGTTCTTC.

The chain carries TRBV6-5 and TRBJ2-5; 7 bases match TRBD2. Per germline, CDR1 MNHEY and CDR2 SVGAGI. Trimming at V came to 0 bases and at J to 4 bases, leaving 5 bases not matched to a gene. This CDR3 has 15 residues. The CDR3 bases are TGTGCCAGCAGTTACTCGTACGGGGGGAGAGAGACCCAGTACTTC. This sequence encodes CASSYSYGGRETQYF.

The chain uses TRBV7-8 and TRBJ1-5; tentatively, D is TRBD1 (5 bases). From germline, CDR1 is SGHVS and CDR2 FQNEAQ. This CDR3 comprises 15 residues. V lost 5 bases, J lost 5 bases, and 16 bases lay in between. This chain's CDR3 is CASSPRVGDDQPQHF. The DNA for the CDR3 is TGTGCCAGCAGCCCCAGGGTAGGGGATGATCAGCCCCAGCATTTT.